The clone carrying this TCR beta chain was observed a handful of times. Antigen specificity is unknown. This sample is drawn from a study of T cell repertoires in cytomegalovirus infection. Study details: In public TCR beta signatures, there were indications of both CMV infection and matching HLA type.

Germline-derived CDR1 and CDR2 are SGHTA and FQGNSA. Trimming cost V 1 base and J 4 bases, with 19 bases left between them. The CDR3 extends over 17 amino acids. TCRdb re-called the reads through MiXCR, storing one row per CDR3 protein. The sample gives under 200,000 distinct CDR3 sequences, roughly 22% of which show up once; under 30% is in the top ten. Study outcomes and limitations: Across the ex vivo response, the dominant clonotypes were HLA-C-restricted CMV-specific TCR beta clonotypes.

The V gene is TRBV7-2, the J gene TRBJ1-2, with D perhaps matching TRBD1 (5 bases). The sequencing used CD8+ T cells from cultured PBMCs, collected from culture after CMV antigen stimulation. The origin of this receptor is a human donor in good health (CMV status not recorded). Some clones in this sample may be carry-over from other donors' samples. CDR3 DNA: TGTGCCAGCAGCTTAGATGCGGACTTGGGGCTAGGCTATGGCTACACCTTC. This translates into CASSLDADLGLGYGYTF.